These 8 T cell receptor beta chains were sequenced from one sample in a study of T cell responses to AZD1222 COVID-19 vaccine. The data were produced by immunoSEQ multiplex PCR, yet TCRdb's version contains in-frame clones alone and is incomplete. The profile shows roughly 140,000 clones, approximately 89% of them singletons. Sequences were derived from peripheral blood, sampled on day 0 of AZD1222 vaccination. The receptors stem from an adult in good health.

V is TRBV19 and J is TRBJ2-1, with 8 nucleotides matching TRBD2. After removal of 3 bases from V and 10 bases from J, the junction contained 11 bases not matched to a gene. The CDR3 extends over 15 amino acids. CDR1 is LNHDA and CDR2 is SQIVND in the germline V gene (reference sequence). In nucleotides, the CDR3 is TGTGCCAGTAGTATTACGGGACTAGTCGTGGTCGAGCAGTTCTTC. The encoded protein is CASSITGLVVVEQFF. Combining the CDR3 with reference TRBV19 and TRBJ2-1 gives the whole variable domain DGGITQSPKYLFRKEGQNVTLSCEQNLNHDAMYWYRQDPGQGLRLIYYSQIVNDFQKGDIAEGYSVSREKKESFPLTVTSAQKNPTAFYLCASSITGLVVVEQFFGPGTRLTVL.

This sequence joins TRBV5-1 and TRBJ2-7, with TRBD2 matching 7 bases. The CDR3 runs 14 residues. V gave up 7 bases and J gave up 6 bases; unmatched junction bases: 13. Looked up from germline, CDR1 is SGHRS and CDR2 is YFSETQ. In DNA form, the CDR3 reads TGCGCCAGCGGCCGGGGCGGGAGCGGAGGCGAGCAGTACTTC. Residues: CASGRGGSGGEQYF.

V and J are TRBV28 and TRBJ2-3; 9 positions match TRBD2. CDR1 MDHEN and CDR2 SYDVKM come from the germline V gene. This CDR3 comprises 15 residues. V lost 6 bases to trimming and J lost 4 bases; unmatched junction nucleotides: 8. CDR3 residues: CASRGLAGTADTQYF. The CDR3 nucleotides are TGTGCCAGCAGGGGACTAGCAGGAACCGCAGATACGCAGTATTTT.

The chain uses TRBV5-1 and TRBJ2-3; 8 nucleotides agree with TRBD2. Germline V CDR1 and CDR2: SGHRS, YFSETQ. CDR3 length equals 16 residues. J lost 3 bases, V lost 7 bases, and 13 bases had no gene match. The DNA of the CDR3 is TGCGCCAGCGCTAAAGAGCGGGAGTTGAGAACAGATACGCAGTATTTT. Its protein product is CASAKERELRTDTQYF.

This sequence joins TRBV30 and TRBJ1-5, with 7 bases matching TRBD1. Germline CDR1 reads GTSNPN; CDR2 reads SVGIG (reference sequence). This CDR3 has 14 amino acids. V lost 0 bases and J lost 4; bases outside the gene matches: 3. DNA for the CDR3: TGTGCCTGGAGTGTCGGACAGGTTAATCAGCCCCAGCATTTT. It specifies CAWSVGQVNQPQHF. The whole variable domain, remainder taken from reference TRBV30 and TRBJ1-5, is SQTIHQWPATLVQPVGSPLSLECTVEGTSNPNLYWYRQAAGRGLQLLFYSVGIGQISSEVPQNLSASRPQDRQFILSSKKLLLSDSGFYLCAWSVGQVNQPQHFGDGTRLSIL.

This clone was picked up one time. The V and J genes are TRBV7-8 and TRBJ1-2; perhaps TRBD1 as D (5 bases). This CDR3 is built from 13 residues. Germline CDR1 and CDR2: SGHVS and FQNEAQ. V gave up 1 base and J gave up 8 bases, with 11 bases separating them. The CDR3 coding sequence is TGTGCCAGCAGCTTAGTGACAGCGGGAGGCTACACCTTC. Its translation: CASSLVTAGGYTF.

The gene calls are TRBV10-3 and TRBJ2-1; D gene unclear. The CDR3 is 13 residues long. Germline CDR1 ENHRY, CDR2 SYGVKD. V was trimmed by 6 bases and J by 7 bases, leaving 13 bases between them. CDR3 DNA: TGTGCCATCAGACACTCGGACGGGAATGAGCAGTTCTTC. Amino acid sequence: CAIRHSDGNEQFF.

The CDR3 reads CASSTNPLSGSMREQYF. The CDR3 DNA reads as TGTGCCAGCAGCACTAATCCACTTAGCGGGAGTATGAGGGAGCAGTACTTC. The V and J genes are TRBV9 and TRBJ2-7; 9 bases are shared with TRBD2. CDR3 length: 17 residues. Trimming cost V 4 bases and J 7 bases; bases outside gene matches: 18. Germline CDR1 and CDR2: SGDLS and YYNGEE.